The 28 T cell receptor beta chains in this list originate from one sample, sequenced in a study of shared clonotypes between healthy human individuals. TCRdb's copy holds only in-frame clones and misses some; the assay was immunoSEQ multiplex PCR. In the table there are roughly 2.2 million clones, approximately 95% of which are singletons. The specimen sequenced was naive CD4+ T cells from PBMCs. Noted subset: CD45RA+ positively selected. The receptors were sampled from a man aged 18 to 29 in good health. Some clones in this sample may be carry-over from other donors' samples.

The chain combines TRBV2 with TRBJ2-7; tentatively, D is TRBD1 (5 bases). With 4 bases removed from V and 2 bases from J, the gap between germline ends came to 9 bases. The CDR3 is 13 residues long. CDR1 SNHLY and CDR2 FYNNEI come from the germline V gene. This CDR3 is CASSARQTYEQYF. The CDR3 DNA sequence: TGTGCCAGCAGTGCGAGACAGACCTACGAGCAGTACTTC. The whole variable domain, filled in from reference TRBV2 and TRBJ2-7, reads EPEVTQTPSHQVTQMGQEVILRCVPISNHLYFYWYRQILGQKVEFLVSFYNNEISEKSEIFDDQFSVERPDGSNFTLKIRSTKLEDSAMYFCASSARQTYEQYFGPGTRLTVT.

The chain recombines TRBV9 with TRBJ2-1, with TRBD1 identical over 7 bases. The CDR3 length is 12 residues. The V gene's germline CDR1 is SGDLS and CDR2 YYNGEE. J was trimmed by 7 bases and V by 3 bases; bases with no gene match: 1. The CDR3 is CASSEQGNEQFF. CDR3 sequence (DNA): TGTGCCAGCAGCGAACAGGGGAATGAGCAGTTCTTC.

J is TRBJ2-7 and V is TRBV18; tentatively, D is TRBD1 (6 bases). V shed 3 bases and J shed 7 bases, with 19 bases lying between them. The CDR3 has 15 residues. Germline V gene lookup returns CDR1 KGHSH and CDR2 LQKENI. The CDR3 sequence is CASSPDRIPVGEQYF. CDR3 sequence (DNA): TGTGCCAGCTCACCGGACAGAATACCGGTGGGGGAGCAGTACTTC.

The chain joins TRBV11-3 to TRBJ2-2, with 14 bases lining up with TRBD2. V lost 0 bases to trimming and J lost 7 bases; unmatched junction nucleotides: 4. Germline assignment: CDR1 SGHNT and CDR2 YENEEA. The CDR3 sequence is 17 residues long. CDR3: CASSLEGLAGGSGELFF. The DNA for the CDR3 is TGTGCCAGCAGCTTAGAAGGACTAGCGGGAGGAAGCGGGGAGCTGTTTTTT.

In its sample, this clone was seen once. This sample also contains other DNA sequences that code for the same CDR3. The genes are TRBV6-5 and TRBJ1-4; D not certain. V was trimmed by 6 bases and J by 0 bases, leaving 11 bases between them. This CDR3 has 15 residues. The germline V gene has CDR1 MNHEY and CDR2 SVGAGI. CDR3 sequence: CASRRTAATNEKLFF. The CDR3 DNA reads TGTGCCAGCAGGAGAACGGCCGCAACTAATGAAAAACTGTTTTTT.

Concerning this clone: Additional DNA sequences in this sample encode the identical CDR3. The V and J genes are TRBV30 and TRBJ1-1; D is possibly TRBD1 (5 bases). Germline V gives CDR1 GTSNPN, CDR2 SVGIG (reference sequence). V was pared by 4 bases and J by 3 bases, with 6 bases between. The CDR3 consists of 11 residues. The CDR3 DNA reads as TGTGCCTGGACGGGGGACACTGAAGCTTTCTTT. Its protein product is CAWTGDTEAFF.

The chain recombines TRBV5-1 with TRBJ2-5, with D possibly TRBD1 on 5 matching bases. The CDR3 sequence is 15 residues long. The V end was cut by 0 bases, the J end by 5 bases, with 14 bases between. Germline lookup yields CDR1 SGHRS and CDR2 YFSETQ. The CDR3 is CASSLGPTVEETQYF. The CDR3 region has the DNA TGCGCCAGCAGCTTGGGCCCGACAGTGGAGGAGACCCAGTACTTC.

V usage is TRBV28 and J usage is TRBJ2-7, with a weak D call TRBD1 (6 bases). CDR3 size: 15 residues. Germline lookup yields CDR1 MDHEN and CDR2 SYDVKM. Trimming removed 4 bases at V and 0 bases at J, with 13 bases between. Written as DNA, the CDR3 is TGTGCCAGCAGTTCGACAGGTCAGCACTCCTACGAGCAGTACTTC. Its translation: CASSSTGQHSYEQYF.

V and J are TRBV5-4 and TRBJ1-4, with 9 bases aligning to TRBD1. Germline-derived CDR1 and CDR2 are SGHNT and YYREEE (reference sequence). Unmatched junction bases numbered 4, after V lost 1 base and J lost 6 bases. The CDR3 runs 15 residues. The chain's CDR3 is CASSLKGQGHEKLFF. CDR3 sequence (DNA): TGTGCCAGCAGCTTGAAGGGACAGGGTCATGAAAAACTGTTTTTT.

The chain is built from TRBV6-5 and TRBJ2-3, with D possibly matching TRBD2 (6 bases). The CDR3 loop spans 13 amino acids. Trimming left V 5 bases short and J 4 bases short, with 10 bases between. The germline V gene has CDR1 MNHEY and CDR2 SVGAGI. CDR3 in amino acids: CASSTGGPDTQYF. DNA of the CDR3: TGTGCCAGCAGTACCGGGGGTCCAGATACGCAGTATTTT.

The chain employs TRBV12-2 and TRBJ2-5; the D segment call TRBD1 is taken from the table without a DNA check. TRBV12-2 is a pseudogene segment. This CDR3 comprises 13 residues. Written as DNA, the CDR3 is TGTGCAAGTCGCCCCTACAGGGAAGAGACCCAGTACTTC. It specifies CASRPYREETQYF.

The chain carries TRBV5-1 and TRBJ2-3; 9 positions agree with TRBD2. CDR3 length: 18 amino acids. CDR1 and CDR2 (germline): SGHRS, YFSETQ. J was trimmed by 2 bases and V by 2 bases; bases with no gene match: 12. CDR3 loop: CASSFGTVLAGTTDTQYF. In DNA form, the CDR3 reads TGCGCCAGCAGCTTTGGGACAGTCCTAGCGGGGACCACAGATACGCAGTATTTT.

The chain employs TRBV28 and TRBJ1-5; 10 bases are a match to TRBD1. The V segment lost 5 bases and the J segment 6 bases; nucleotides outside the gene matches: 7. This CDR3 spans 15 amino acids. CDR1 MDHEN and CDR2 SYDVKM come from the germline V gene. The CDR3 DNA reads TGTGCCAGCAGTCCCCCGGGGGACAGGGGTCAGCCCCAGCATTTT. Its translation: CASSPPGDRGQPQHF.

The genes are TRBV15 and TRBJ2-7, with D perhaps being TRBD1 or TRBD2 (6 bases each). The V end lost 1 base, the J end lost 2 bases, and 15 bases lay between the germline ends. CDR3 length: 16 residues. Germline V CDR1 and CDR2: LNHNV, YYDKDF (reference sequence). CDR3 DNA sequence: TGTGCCACCAGCAGAGTACCGGGGGCGCGGACCTACGAGCAGTACTTC. This translates into CATSRVPGARTYEQYF.

The rearrangement links TRBV9 to TRBJ2-3; D unresolved. The CDR3 is 14 residues long. V was cut by 5 bases and J by 6 bases, with 16 bases left in between. Germline-derived CDR1 and CDR2 are SGDLS and YYNGEE. DNA of the CDR3: TGTGCCAGCAGTAAAACCCACAGTTCCGATACGCAGTATTTT. Protein: CASSKTHSSDTQYF.

A single count supports this clone. The J gene is TRBJ1-2, the V gene TRBV7-9; no reliable D call. The CDR3 sequence is 14 residues long. V was pared by 5 bases and J by 4 bases, with 14 bases between. Germline V CDR1 and CDR2: SEHNR, FQNEAQ (reference sequence). The CDR3 DNA reads TGTGCCAGCAGCCCCCCGCCTAACCTCTATGGCTACACCTTC. Residues: CASSPPPNLYGYTF.

V usage is TRBV7-6 and J usage is TRBJ2-5; a possible D gene is TRBD2 (7 bases). V lost 1 base and J lost 5, with 14 bases in between. The CDR3 contains 15 residues. Germline assignment: CDR1 SGHVS and CDR2 FNYEAQ. The DNA for the CDR3 is TGTGCCAGCAGCTTAGGGGGGGGCAGGGTTGAGACCCAGTACTTC. This codes for CASSLGGGRVETQYF.

This clone was counted once. The rearrangement joins TRBV10-3 to TRBJ2-3, with D possibly TRBD2 on 7 matching bases. Germline CDR1 reads ENHRY; CDR2 reads SYGVKD. The CDR3 is 15 amino acids. With 9 bases removed from V and 3 bases from J, the gap between germline ends came to 19 bases. Here the CDR3 reads CAMGSGRGTTDTQYF. The DNA of the CDR3 is TGTGCCATGGGGTCTGGGAGGGGGACGACAGATACGCAGTATTTT.

The chain carries TRBV10-3 and TRBJ2-7, with 9 nucleotides matching TRBD1. CDR3 length: 17 amino acids. The V segment lost 2 bases and the J segment 3 bases; nucleotides outside the gene matches: 11. The V gene's germline CDR1 is ENHRY and CDR2 SYGVKD. CDR3 protein: CAISEPLYGTGIYEQYF. DNA of the CDR3: TGTGCCATCAGTGAGCCCCTCTACGGGACAGGGATCTACGAGCAGTACTTC.

This clone was seen just once. This chain links TRBV9 with TRBJ2-5; D perhaps matches TRBD1 (6 bases). The germline CDR1 and CDR2 sequences are SGDLS and YYNGEE. CDR3 size: 15 residues. Trimming removed 4 bases at V and 0 bases at J, with 13 bases between. The CDR3 protein is CASSSGGGHQETQYF. CDR3 DNA: TGTGCCAGCAGCTCTGGGGGCGGCCACCAAGAGACCCAGTACTTC. Drawing the rest from reference TRBV9 and TRBJ2-5, the complete variable domain is DSGVTQTPKHLITATGQRVTLRCSPRSGDLSVYWYQQSLDQGLQFLIQYYNGEERAKGNILERFSAQQFPDLHSELNLSSLELGDSALYFCASSSGGGHQETQYFGPGTRLLVL.

The rearrangement uses TRBV5-1 and TRBJ2-7; tentatively, D is TRBD1 (7 bases). The CDR3 has 14 amino acids. Trimming cost V 4 bases and J 3 bases, with 14 bases left between them. Germline V gene sequence: CDR1 SGHRS, CDR2 YFSETQ. This CDR3 reads CASSRGTVDYEQYF. In DNA form, the CDR3 reads TGCGCCAGCAGCCGCGGGACAGTCGACTACGAGCAGTACTTC.

The rearrangement links TRBV19 to TRBJ1-4, with D perhaps TRBD1 (5 bases). Trimming removed 1 base at V and 6 bases at J, with 12 bases between. Per germline, CDR1 LNHDA and CDR2 SQIVND (reference sequence). CDR3 length equals 15 residues. CDR3 nucleotides: TGTGCCAGTAGTATAGCTTCCGCGGGGGATGAAAAACTGTTTTTT. Amino acids: CASSIASAGDEKLFF. Using reference TRBV19 and TRBJ1-4 for the parts outside the CDR3, the full variable domain is DGGITQSPKYLFRKEGQNVTLSCEQNLNHDAMYWYRQDPGQGLRLIYYSQIVNDFQKGDIAEGYSVSREKKESFPLTVTSAQKNPTAFYLCASSIASAGDEKLFFGSGTQLSVL.

This clone was found once. The J gene is TRBJ1-2, the V gene TRBV6-5; D might be TRBD1 (5 bases). V was cut by 0 bases and J by 4 bases, with 15 bases left in between. This CDR3 is 16 amino acids long. The germline CDR1 and CDR2 sequences are MNHEY and SVGAGI. As DNA, the CDR3 is TGTGCCAGCAGTTACTCGGGGGGGGGATTAGGCTATGGCTACACCTTC. Translation gives CASSYSGGGLGYGYTF.

V gene TRBV14 combines with J gene TRBJ2-7; 9 bases are a match to TRBD2. V was pared by 6 bases and J by 2 bases, with 2 bases of the junction left unmatched. This CDR3 has 13 amino acids. CDR1 is SGHDN and CDR2 is FVKESK in the germline V gene. CDR3 DNA sequence: TGTGCCAGCAGTGGCGGGAGGGCCTACGAGCAGTACTTC. Translated, it gives CASSGGRAYEQYF. Supplemented by reference TRBV14 and TRBJ2-7, the full variable domain reads EAGVTQFPSHSVIEKGQTVTLRCDPISGHDNLYWYRRVMGKEIKFLLHFVKESKQDESGMPNNRFLAERTGGTYSTLKVQPAELEDSGVYFCASSGGRAYEQYFGPGTRLTVT.

The V call is TRBV30, the J call TRBJ2-7; D gene ambiguous. V was pared by 1 base and J by 2 bases, with 15 bases between. The germline V gene has CDR1 GTSNPN and CDR2 SVGIG (reference sequence). This CDR3 has 15 amino acids. The CDR3 DNA reads TGTGCCTGGAGTGGTTCATCCGAGGCAGCCTACGAGCAGTACTTC. Translating gives CAWSGSSEAAYEQYF.

This rearrangement joins TRBV6-1 to TRBJ2-5; D may be TRBD1 or TRBD2 (5 bases each). V lost 11 bases and J 4 bases, leaving 14 bases between the germline ends. The CDR3 is made up of 12 amino acids. The V gene's germline CDR1 is MNHNS and CDR2 SASEGT. The CDR3 loop is CAFSGAGETQYF. The CDR3 DNA sequence: TGTGCCTTTTCCGGGGCAGGAGAGACCCAGTACTTC.

The chain recombines TRBV7-2 with TRBJ1-2; no firm D call. The CDR3 runs 13 residues. The germline V gene has CDR1 SGHTA and CDR2 FQGNSA. The V end was cut by 3 bases, the J end by 3 bases, with 8 bases between. The CDR3 is CASSFERYYGYTF. The CDR3 coding sequence is TGTGCCAGCAGCTTCGAACGGTACTATGGCTACACCTTC. Looking up the rest from reference TRBV7-2 and TRBJ1-2 gives the full variable domain: GAGVSQSPSNKVTEKGKDVELRCDPISGHTALYWYRQSLGQGLEFLIYFQGNSAPDKSGLPSDRFSAERTGGSVSTLTIQRTQQEDSAVYLCASSFERYYGYTFGSGTRLTVV.

A word on this clone: Other DNA sequences in this specimen translate into the identical CDR3. V and J are TRBV5-1 and TRBJ2-2; perhaps TRBD2 as D (5 bases). CDR1 SGHRS and CDR2 YFSETQ come from the germline V gene. The ends were cut back, 0 bases at V and 0 bases at J, with 9 bases in the middle. This CDR3 has 16 amino acids. CDR3 region: CASSLGSSTNTGELFF. CDR3 in DNA: TGCGCCAGCAGCTTGGGTTCTAGCACGAACACCGGGGAGCTGTTTTTT. The full variable domain, in which reference TRBV5-1 and TRBJ2-2 provide the parts outside the CDR3, is KAGVTQTPRYLIKTRGQQVTLSCSPISGHRSVSWYQQTPGQGLQFLFEYFSETQRNKGNFPGRFSGRQFSNSRSEMNVSTLELGDSALYLCASSLGSSTNTGELFFGEGSRLTVL.